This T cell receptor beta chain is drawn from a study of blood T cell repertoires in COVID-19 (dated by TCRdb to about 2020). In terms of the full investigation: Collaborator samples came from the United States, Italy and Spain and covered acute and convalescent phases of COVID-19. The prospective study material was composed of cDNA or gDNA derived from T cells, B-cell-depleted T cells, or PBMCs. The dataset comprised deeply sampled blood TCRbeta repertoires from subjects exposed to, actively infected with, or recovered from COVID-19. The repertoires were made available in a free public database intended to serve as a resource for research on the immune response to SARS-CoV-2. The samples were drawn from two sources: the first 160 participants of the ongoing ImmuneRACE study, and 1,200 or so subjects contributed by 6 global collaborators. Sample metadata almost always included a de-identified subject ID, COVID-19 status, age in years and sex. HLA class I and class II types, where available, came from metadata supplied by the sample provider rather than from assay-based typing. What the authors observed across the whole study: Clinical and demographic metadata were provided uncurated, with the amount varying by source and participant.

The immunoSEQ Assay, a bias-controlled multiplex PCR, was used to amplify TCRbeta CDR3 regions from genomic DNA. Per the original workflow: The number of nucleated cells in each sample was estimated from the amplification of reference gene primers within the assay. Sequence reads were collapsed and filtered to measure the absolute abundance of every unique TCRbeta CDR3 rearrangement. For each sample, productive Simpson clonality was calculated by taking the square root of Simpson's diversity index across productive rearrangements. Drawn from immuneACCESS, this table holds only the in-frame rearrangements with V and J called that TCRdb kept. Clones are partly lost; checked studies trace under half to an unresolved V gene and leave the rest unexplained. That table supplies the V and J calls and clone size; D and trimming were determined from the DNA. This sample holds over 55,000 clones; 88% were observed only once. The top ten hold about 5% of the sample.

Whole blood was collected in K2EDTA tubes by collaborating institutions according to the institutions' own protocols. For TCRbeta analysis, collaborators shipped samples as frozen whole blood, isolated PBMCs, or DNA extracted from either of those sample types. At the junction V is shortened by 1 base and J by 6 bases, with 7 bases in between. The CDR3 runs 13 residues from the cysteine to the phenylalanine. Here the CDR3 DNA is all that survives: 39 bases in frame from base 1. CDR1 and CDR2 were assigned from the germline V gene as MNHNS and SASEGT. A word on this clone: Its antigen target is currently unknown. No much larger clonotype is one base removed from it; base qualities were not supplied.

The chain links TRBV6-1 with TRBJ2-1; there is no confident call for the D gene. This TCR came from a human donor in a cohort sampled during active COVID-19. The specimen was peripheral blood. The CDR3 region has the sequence CASSEDELNEQFF. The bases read TGTGCCAGCAGTGAAGATGAACTCAATGAGCAGTTCTTC.